A single sample gave rise to the 21 T cell receptor beta chains below, sequenced in a study of blood T cell repertoires in COVID-19. Data came from immunoSEQ multiplex PCR; TCRdb stores just in-frame clones and leaves some out. Here the sample spans just under 250,000 clones, around 85% being singletons. The sample comprised peripheral blood. The receptors derive from a woman in her 30s who had recovered from COVID-19.

The rearrangement joins TRBV7-9 to TRBJ1-2; TRBD1 is a possible D gene (6 bases). V lost 3 bases and J 2 bases, leaving 19 bases between the germline ends. This CDR3 region has 17 residues. CDR1 and CDR2 from the germline V gene are SEHNR and FQNEAQ (reference sequence). This CDR3 is CASSFPLVTGPNYGYTF. The DNA of the CDR3 is TGTGCCAGCAGCTTTCCCCTCGTAACAGGGCCGAACTATGGCTACACCTTC. The whole variable domain, remainder taken from reference TRBV7-9 and TRBJ1-2, is DTGVSQNPRHKITKRGQNVTFRCDPISEHNRLYWYRQTLGQGPEFLTYFQNEAQLEKSRLLSDRFSAERPKGSFSTLEIQRTEQGDSAMYLCASSFPLVTGPNYGYTFGSGTRLTVV.

The chain joins TRBV2 to TRBJ2-7; D is possibly TRBD1 (5 bases). The CDR3 totals 14 residues. Germline V gene data show CDR1 as SNHLY and CDR2 as FYNNEI. V was pared by 4 bases and J by 4 bases, with 14 bases between. The CDR3 loop is CASSGLKGLYEQYF. CDR3 in DNA: TGTGCCAGCAGTGGTCTAAAGGGGCTGTACGAGCAGTACTTC.

This chain's CDR3 is CATSDGSGFANEQFF. CDR3 in DNA: TGTGCCACCAGTGATGGCTCAGGGTTTGCGAATGAGCAGTTCTTC. V usage is TRBV24-1 and J usage is TRBJ2-1; maybe TRBD1 (5 bases). The CDR3 is made up of 15 amino acids. Germline V lookup: CDR1 KGHDR, CDR2 SFDVKD. V lost 3 bases and J lost 7, with 15 bases in between.

This chain uses TRBV11-3 with TRBJ2-1; a weak D match, TRBD1 (6 bases). The germline CDR1 and CDR2 sequences are SGHNT and YENEEA. V was cut by 4 bases and J by 3 bases, with 13 bases left in between. The CDR3 is made up of 15 amino acids. As DNA, the CDR3 is TGTGCCAGCAGCTCATCGGGACACCACTACAATGAGCAGTTCTTC. It yields the protein CASSSSGHHYNEQFF.

This chain uses TRBV20-1 with TRBJ2-3, with D maybe TRBD2 (5 bases). Germline assignment: CDR1 DFQATT and CDR2 SNEGSKA (reference sequence). The V and J ends lost 3 bases and 0 bases respectively, with 16 bases between them. This CDR3 contains 16 residues. Here the CDR3 reads CSASHRTRTSTDTQYF. The CDR3 DNA is TGCAGTGCTAGTCACCGAACTAGAACTAGCACAGATACGCAGTATTTT.

The rearrangement uses TRBV19 and TRBJ1-5, with D uncertain. This CDR3 is built from 15 residues. From germline, CDR1 is LNHDA and CDR2 SQIVND (reference sequence). Trimming took off 4 bases at V and 0 bases at J, with 10 bases between the two ends. The CDR3 DNA sequence: TGTGCCAGTAGTAGGTCCGGGAGTAGCAATCAGCCCCAGCATTTT. This encodes CASSRSGSSNQPQHF.

V and J are TRBV30 and TRBJ1-2, with a weak D call TRBD1 (6 bases). This CDR3 is 14 amino acids long. The V gene's germline CDR1 is GTSNPN and CDR2 SVGIG (reference sequence). CDR3 region: CARSVQNGGLGYTF. The DNA of the CDR3 is TGTGCACGGAGCGTTCAAAACGGGGGGCTGGGCTACACCTTC.

The rearrangement uses TRBV10-1 and TRBJ1-2; 9 bases agree with TRBD1. This CDR3 comprises 15 residues. The V gene end was trimmed by 9 bases and the J gene end by 3 bases; junction bases not matched to a gene: 11. The germline gives CDR1 WNHNN, CDR2 SYGVQD (reference sequence). The CDR3 coding sequence is TGCGCCAGGTATTTTCCGGGACAGGGTTACTATGGCTACACCTTC. Translating gives CARYFPGQGYYGYTF.

The genes are TRBV4-3 and TRBJ2-7; a possible D gene is TRBD2 (5 bases). Germline CDR1 is LGHNA and CDR2 is YSLEER. The CDR3 has 16 amino acids. V lost 2 bases to trimming and J lost 0 bases, with 14 bases between them. The CDR3 DNA is TGCGCCAGCAGCCAAAATTTGCCGGGAAGCTCCTACGAGCAGTACTTC. This gives the protein CASSQNLPGSSYEQYF.

The V gene is TRBV5-3, the J gene TRBJ2-4; D is uncertain. TRBV5-3 is flagged as an ORF with uncertain function. Trimming took 4 bases from V and 0 from J, leaving 8 bases between them. There are 14 residues in the CDR3. CDR3 nucleotide sequence: TGTGCCAGAAGCCCCCGGGTAGCCAAAAACATTCAGTACTTC. Residues: CARSPRVAKNIQYF.

This chain uses TRBV12-3 or TRBV12-4 with TRBJ1-1; possible D gene TRBD1, 6 bases. The CDR3 contains 13 residues. Trimming pared 2 bases from V and 5 bases from J, leaving 9 bases between. The CDR3 DNA reads as TGTGCCAGCAGTTTAAGGACAGATACTGAAGCTTTCTTT. Encoded protein: CASSLRTDTEAFF.

J is TRBJ2-3 and V is TRBV6-2 or TRBV6-3; 10 nucleotides match TRBD2. Germline V lookup: CDR1 MNHEY, CDR2 SVGEGT. CDR3 length: 16 residues. V shed 4 bases and J 7 bases; nucleotides not matched to a gene: 11. This chain's CDR3 is CASSSLAGVSINTQYF. DNA for the CDR3: TGTGCCAGCAGTTCTCTAGCGGGGGTTTCCATAAATACGCAGTATTTT.

This clone was detected once. This chain links TRBV9 with TRBJ1-3; TRBD1 is a possible D gene (5 bases). With 0 bases removed from V and 3 bases from J, the gap between germline ends came to 7 bases. The germline CDR1 and CDR2 sequences are SGDLS and YYNGEE. This CDR3 has 14 residues. CDR3 nucleotides: TGTGCCAGCAGCGTAGTAGGGGATGGAAACACCATATATTTT. This translates into CASSVVGDGNTIYF. The entire variable domain, with the rest obtained from reference TRBV9 and TRBJ1-3, is as follows: DSGVTQTPKHLITATGQRVTLRCSPRSGDLSVYWYQQSLDQGLQFLIQYYNGEERAKGNILERFSAQQFPDLHSELNLSSLELGDSALYFCASSVVGDGNTIYFGEGSWLTVV.

The table lists this clone with a few counts. The junction does not match germline at one end; this may be a read error. In DNA, the CDR3 is TGTGCCAGCAGTGAATCCTACGGACAGGGCGTGCGGTTT. Translation: CASSESYGQGVRF. The rearrangement joins TRBV2 to TRBJ1-6; 8 positions match TRBD1. The CDR3 sequence is 13 residues long. From germline, CDR1 is SNHLY and CDR2 FYNNEI.

CDR3 DNA sequence: TGTGCCAGCAGTGAATTTGGGGGCGAGGGCTACGAGCAGTACTTC. It is translated as CASSEFGGEGYEQYF. This rearrangement joins TRBV6-1 to TRBJ2-7, with D possibly matching TRBD1 (6 bases). Germline-derived CDR1 and CDR2 are MNHNS and SASEGT. CDR3 length: 15 residues. Trimming removed 2 bases at V and 3 bases at J, with 14 bases between.

This chain uses TRBV7-3 with TRBJ2-2; D is unclear. CDR1 is SGHTA and CDR2 is FQGTGA in the germline V gene. The length of the CDR3 is 13 residues. V was trimmed by 4 bases and J by 2 bases, leaving 5 bases between them. The CDR3, as DNA: TGTGCCAGCAGCTACACAAACACCGGGGAGCTGTTTTTT. Translating it yields CASSYTNTGELFF.

In this sample, this clone turned up a few times. The chain couples TRBV7-3 to TRBJ2-7; 9 positions agree with TRBD1. This CDR3 is 14 amino acids long. CDR1 and CDR2 from the germline V gene are SGHTA and FQGTGA. Trimming took 6 bases from V and 3 from J; bases not matched to a gene: 6. In DNA, the CDR3 is TGTGCCAGCAGGTCTCCGGGACAGGGCTACGAGCAGTACTTC. This encodes CASRSPGQGYEQYF.

The V call is TRBV5-5, the J call TRBJ1-5; unclear D gene. Trimming removed 1 base at V and 0 bases at J, with 11 bases between. CDR3 length equals 16 residues. Germline CDR1 is SGHKS and CDR2 is YYEKEE (reference sequence). For the CDR3, the DNA is TGTGCCAGCAGCTTGTCCCCCACAGATAGCAATCAGCCCCAGCATTTT. This codes for CASSLSPTDSNQPQHF.

The CDR3 reads CASIPSYGANVLTF. As DNA, the CDR3 is TGTGCCAGTATCCCCTCGTATGGGGCCAACGTCCTGACTTTC. The chain recombines TRBV19 with TRBJ2-6; no reliable D call. The CDR3 extends over 14 amino acids. V was trimmed by 7 bases and J by 3 bases, leaving 10 bases between them. CDR1 and CDR2 from the germline V gene are LNHDA and SQIVND (reference sequence).

The table lists this clone with a few counts. The gene calls are TRBV14 and TRBJ1-1; 11 bases align to TRBD1. Germline CDR1 is SGHDN and CDR2 is FVKESK. The CDR3 sequence is 15 residues long. Losses at the gene ends were 6 bases for V and 4 bases for J; bases not matched to a gene: 7. The CDR3 sequence is CASRETGTGGTEAFF. CDR3 nucleotide sequence: TGTGCCAGCAGAGAAACCGGGACAGGGGGCACTGAAGCTTTCTTT. The full variable domain, completed using reference TRBV14 and TRBJ1-1, is EAGVTQFPSHSVIEKGQTVTLRCDPISGHDNLYWYRRVMGKEIKFLLHFVKESKQDESGMPNNRFLAERTGGTYSTLKVQPAELEDSGVYFCASRETGTGGTEAFFGQGTRLTVV.

Only a few counts were recorded for this clone. The genes are TRBV7-9 and TRBJ2-7, with D possibly TRBD2 on 6 matching bases. The CDR3 sequence is 15 residues long. Germline V gene lookup returns CDR1 SEHNR and CDR2 FQNEAQ (reference sequence). V was shortened by 5 bases and J by 0 bases, with 14 bases between the two germline ends. The CDR3 bases are TGTGCCAGCAGCCCGGGACTGGTAAGCTCCTACGAGCAGTACTTC. Translated: CASSPGLVSSYEQYF. Full variable domain (remainder filled in from reference TRBV7-9 and TRBJ2-7): DTGVSQNPRHKITKRGQNVTFRCDPISEHNRLYWYRQTLGQGPEFLTYFQNEAQLEKSRLLSDRFSAERPKGSFSTLEIQRTEQGDSAMYLCASSPGLVSSYEQYFGPGTRLTVT.